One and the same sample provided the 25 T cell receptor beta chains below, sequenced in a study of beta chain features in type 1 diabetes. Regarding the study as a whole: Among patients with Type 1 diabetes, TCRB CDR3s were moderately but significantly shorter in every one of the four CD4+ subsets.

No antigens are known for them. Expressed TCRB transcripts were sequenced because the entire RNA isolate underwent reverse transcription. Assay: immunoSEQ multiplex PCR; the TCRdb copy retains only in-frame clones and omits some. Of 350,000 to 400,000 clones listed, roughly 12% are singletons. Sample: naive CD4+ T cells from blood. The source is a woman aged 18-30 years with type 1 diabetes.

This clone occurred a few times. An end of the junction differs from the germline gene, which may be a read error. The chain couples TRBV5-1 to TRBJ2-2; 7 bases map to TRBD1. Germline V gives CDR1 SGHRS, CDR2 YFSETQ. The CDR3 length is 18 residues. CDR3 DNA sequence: TGCGCCAGCACCTTGAGAGCATACGGGACAGCGAACACCGGGGAGCTGTTTTTT. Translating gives CASTLRAYGTANTGELFF.

The CDR3 coding sequence is TGTGCCACCAGCAGAGAACAGGGGCTACTGGAGGGCTACACCTTC. This sequence encodes CATSREQGLLEGYTF. The chain is built from TRBV15 and TRBJ1-2; TRBD1 aligns across 7 bases. Germline CDR1 reads LNHNV; CDR2 reads YYDKDF (reference sequence). The V gene end was trimmed by 0 bases and the J gene end by 8 bases; junction bases not matched to a gene: 9. The CDR3 totals 15 residues.

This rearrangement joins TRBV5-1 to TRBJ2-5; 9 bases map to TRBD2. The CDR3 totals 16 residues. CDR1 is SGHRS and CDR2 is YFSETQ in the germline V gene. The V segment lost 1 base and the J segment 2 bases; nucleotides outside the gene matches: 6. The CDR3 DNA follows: TGCGCCAGCAGCTTGACAGTAGCGGGAGATCAAGAGACCCAGTACTTC. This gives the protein CASSLTVAGDQETQYF.

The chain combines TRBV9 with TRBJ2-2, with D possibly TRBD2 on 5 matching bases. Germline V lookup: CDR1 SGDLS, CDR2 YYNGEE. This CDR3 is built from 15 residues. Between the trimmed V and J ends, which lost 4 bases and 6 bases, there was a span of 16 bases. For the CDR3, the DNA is TGTGCCAGCAGCACCCGGCCCCGGGGTTCCGGGGAGCTGTTTTTT. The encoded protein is CASSTRPRGSGELFF.

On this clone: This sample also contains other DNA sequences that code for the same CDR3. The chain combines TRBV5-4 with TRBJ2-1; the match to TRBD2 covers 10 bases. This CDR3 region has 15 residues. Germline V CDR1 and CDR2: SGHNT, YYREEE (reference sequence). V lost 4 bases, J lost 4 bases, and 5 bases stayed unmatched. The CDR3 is CASSLSGGAYNEQFF. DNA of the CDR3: TGTGCCAGCAGCCTGAGCGGGGGGGCTTACAATGAGCAGTTCTTC.

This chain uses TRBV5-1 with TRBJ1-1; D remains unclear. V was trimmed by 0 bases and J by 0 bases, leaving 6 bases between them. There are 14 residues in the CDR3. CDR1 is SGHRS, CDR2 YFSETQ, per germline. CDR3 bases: TGCGCCAGCAGCTTGGACAGTTTGAACACTGAAGCTTTCTTT. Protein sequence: CASSLDSLNTEAFF.

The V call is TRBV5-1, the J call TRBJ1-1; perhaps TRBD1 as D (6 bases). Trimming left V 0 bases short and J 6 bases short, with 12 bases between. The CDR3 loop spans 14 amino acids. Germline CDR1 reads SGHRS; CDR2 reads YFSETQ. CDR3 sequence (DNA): TGCGCCAGCAGCTTGGGGGGGGGCCCGGCTGAAGCTTTCTTT. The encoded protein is CASSLGGGPAEAFF.

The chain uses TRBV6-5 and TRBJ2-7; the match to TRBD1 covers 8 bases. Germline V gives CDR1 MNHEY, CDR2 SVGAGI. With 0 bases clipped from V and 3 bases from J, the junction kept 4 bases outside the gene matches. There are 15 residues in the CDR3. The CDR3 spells CASSYSGQGIYEQYF. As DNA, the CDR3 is TGTGCCAGCAGTTACTCAGGACAGGGCATCTACGAGCAGTACTTC.

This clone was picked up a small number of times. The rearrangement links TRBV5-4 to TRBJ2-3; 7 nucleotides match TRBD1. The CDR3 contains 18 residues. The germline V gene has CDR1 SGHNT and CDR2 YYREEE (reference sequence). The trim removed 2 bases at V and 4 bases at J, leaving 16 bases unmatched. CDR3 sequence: CASSFPTYWGQIPDTQYF. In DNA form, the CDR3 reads TGTGCCAGCAGCTTTCCCACATATTGGGGACAGATTCCAGATACGCAGTATTTT.

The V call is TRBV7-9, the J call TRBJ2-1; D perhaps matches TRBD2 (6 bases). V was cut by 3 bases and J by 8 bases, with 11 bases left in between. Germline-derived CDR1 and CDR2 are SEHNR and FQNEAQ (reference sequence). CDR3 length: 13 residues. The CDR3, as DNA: TGTGCCAGCAGCTTGTTGTCGGGGGATGAGCAGTTCTTC. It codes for CASSLLSGDEQFF.

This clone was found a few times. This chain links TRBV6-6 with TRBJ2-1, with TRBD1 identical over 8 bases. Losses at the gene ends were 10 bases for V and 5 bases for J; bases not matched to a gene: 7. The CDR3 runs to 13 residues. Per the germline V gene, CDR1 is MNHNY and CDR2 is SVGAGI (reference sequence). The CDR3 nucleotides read TGTGCCACCGGCGGACAGGGAGACAATGAGCAGTTCTTC. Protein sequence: CATGGQGDNEQFF.

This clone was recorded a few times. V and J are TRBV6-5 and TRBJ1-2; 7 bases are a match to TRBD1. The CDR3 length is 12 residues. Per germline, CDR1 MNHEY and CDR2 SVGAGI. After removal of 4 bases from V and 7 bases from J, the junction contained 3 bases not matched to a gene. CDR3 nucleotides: TGTGCCAGCAGTTCCCCAGGGGGTGGCTACACCTTC. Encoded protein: CASSSPGGGYTF.

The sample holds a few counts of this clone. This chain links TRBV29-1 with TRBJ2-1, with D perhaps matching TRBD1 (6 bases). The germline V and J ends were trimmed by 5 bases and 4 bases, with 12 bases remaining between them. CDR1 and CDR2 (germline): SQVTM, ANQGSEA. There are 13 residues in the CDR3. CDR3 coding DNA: TGCAGCGTTAGACAGGACGAGTACAATGAGCAGTTCTTC. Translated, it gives CSVRQDEYNEQFF.

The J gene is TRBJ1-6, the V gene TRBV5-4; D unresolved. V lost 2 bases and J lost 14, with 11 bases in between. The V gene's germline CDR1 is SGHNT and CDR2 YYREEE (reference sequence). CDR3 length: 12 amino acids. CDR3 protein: CASSLAESALHF. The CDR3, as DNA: TGTGCCAGCAGCTTAGCTGAAAGTGCCCTCCACTTT.

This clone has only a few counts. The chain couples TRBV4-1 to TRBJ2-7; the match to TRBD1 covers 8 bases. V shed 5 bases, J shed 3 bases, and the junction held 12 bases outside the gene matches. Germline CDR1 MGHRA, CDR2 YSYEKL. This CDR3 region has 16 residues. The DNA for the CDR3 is TGCGCCAGCAGCGCTCCCGGACAGGGCAGGAGCTACGAGCAGTACTTC. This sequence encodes CASSAPGQGRSYEQYF.

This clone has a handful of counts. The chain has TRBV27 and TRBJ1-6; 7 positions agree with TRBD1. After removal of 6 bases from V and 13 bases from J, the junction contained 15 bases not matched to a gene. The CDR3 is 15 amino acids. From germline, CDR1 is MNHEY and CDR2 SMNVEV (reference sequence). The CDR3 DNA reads TGTGCCAGCAGCCCCCCCGGGACAGCTTGGGCGCCCCTCCACTTT. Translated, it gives CASSPPGTAWAPLHF.

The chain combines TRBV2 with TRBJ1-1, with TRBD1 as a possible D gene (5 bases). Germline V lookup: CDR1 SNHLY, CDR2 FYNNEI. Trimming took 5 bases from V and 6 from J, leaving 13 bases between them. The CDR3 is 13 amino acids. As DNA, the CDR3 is TGTGCCAGCAGTCTAACAGGAGCCCCTGAAGCTTTCTTT. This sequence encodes CASSLTGAPEAFF.

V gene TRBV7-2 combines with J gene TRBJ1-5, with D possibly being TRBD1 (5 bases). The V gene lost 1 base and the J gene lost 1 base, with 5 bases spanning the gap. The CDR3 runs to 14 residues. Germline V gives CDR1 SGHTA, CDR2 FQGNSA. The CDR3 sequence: CASSLDRSNQPQHF. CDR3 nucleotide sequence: TGTGCCAGCAGCTTAGACAGGAGCAATCAGCCCCAGCATTTT.

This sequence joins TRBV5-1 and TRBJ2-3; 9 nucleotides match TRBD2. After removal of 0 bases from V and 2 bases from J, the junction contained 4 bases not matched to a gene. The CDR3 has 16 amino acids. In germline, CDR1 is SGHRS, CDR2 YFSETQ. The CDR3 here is CASSLVAGGVTDTQYF. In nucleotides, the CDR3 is TGCGCCAGCAGCTTGGTGGCGGGAGGGGTCACAGATACGCAGTATTTT.

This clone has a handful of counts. This CDR3 is CASSLQGTGANVLTF. The CDR3 coding sequence is TGTGCCAGCAGCCTCCAGGGAACTGGGGCCAACGTCCTGACTTTC. The rearrangement joins TRBV7-9 to TRBJ2-6; a possible D gene is TRBD1 (5 bases). There are 15 residues in the CDR3. Trimming stripped 5 bases from V and 2 bases from J, with 10 bases between. Looked up from germline, CDR1 is SEHNR and CDR2 is FQNEAQ (reference sequence).

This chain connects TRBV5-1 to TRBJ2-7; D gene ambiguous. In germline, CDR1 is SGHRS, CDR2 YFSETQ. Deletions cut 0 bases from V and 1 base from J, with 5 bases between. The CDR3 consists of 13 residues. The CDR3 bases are TGCGCCAGCAGCTTGGACAGATCCTACGAGCAGTACTTC. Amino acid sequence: CASSLDRSYEQYF.

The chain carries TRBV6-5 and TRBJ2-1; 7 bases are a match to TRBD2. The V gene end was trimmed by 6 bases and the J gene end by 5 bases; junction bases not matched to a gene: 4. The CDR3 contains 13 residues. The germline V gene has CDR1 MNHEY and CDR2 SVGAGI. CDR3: CASSRAGDNEQFF. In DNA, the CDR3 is TGTGCCAGCAGCAGGGCGGGGGACAATGAGCAGTTCTTC.

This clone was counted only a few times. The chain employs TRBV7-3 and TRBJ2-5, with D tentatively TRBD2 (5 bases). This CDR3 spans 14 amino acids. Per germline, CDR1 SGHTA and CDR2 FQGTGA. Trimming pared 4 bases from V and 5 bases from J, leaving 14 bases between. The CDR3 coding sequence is TGTGCCAGCAGCTATGCCTTGAGAGGGGAGACCCAGTACTTC. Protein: CASSYALRGETQYF.

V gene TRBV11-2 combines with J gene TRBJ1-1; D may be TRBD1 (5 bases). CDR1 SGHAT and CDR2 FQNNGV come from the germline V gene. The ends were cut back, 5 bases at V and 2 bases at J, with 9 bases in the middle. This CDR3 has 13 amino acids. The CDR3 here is CASSQGLNTEAFF. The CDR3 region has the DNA TGTGCCAGCAGCCAGGGACTTAACACTGAAGCTTTCTTT.

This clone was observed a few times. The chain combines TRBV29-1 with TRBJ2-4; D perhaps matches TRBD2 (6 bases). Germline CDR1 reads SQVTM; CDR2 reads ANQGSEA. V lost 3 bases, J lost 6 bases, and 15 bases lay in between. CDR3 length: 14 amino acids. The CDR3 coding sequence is TGCAGCGTTGACGGGGGAATTCACGGAAACATTCAGTACTTC. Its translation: CSVDGGIHGNIQYF.